Presented here are 26 T cell receptor beta chains from one specimen sequenced in a study of T cells in Graves' hyperthyroidism and ophthalmopathy. Regions amplified from RNA transcripts were the TCR beta CDR3 regions. First-round RT-PCR with HTBI primers amplified the TCR CDR3 region. TCRdb recomputed calls from the multiplex PCR reads with MiXCR, one row per CDR3 protein. The repertoire has fewer than 400,000 distinct CDR3 sequences, 11% to 15% of them found once; the top ten carry 28%. Specimen: blood. All receptors come from a man in his fifties with Graves' ophthalmopathy.

The J gene is TRBJ2-4, the V gene TRBV20-1, with D perhaps assigned TRBD1 or TRBD2 (6 bases each). The CDR3 sequence is 15 residues long. Looked up from germline, CDR1 is DFQATT and CDR2 is SNEGSKA (reference sequence). With 6 bases removed from V and 0 bases from J, the gap between germline ends came to 15 bases. DNA for the CDR3: TGCAGTGCGGGGGGCGTAGCGAGAGCCAAAAACATTCAGTACTTC. It specifies CSAGGVARAKNIQYF.

This clonotype appeared many times. The V gene is TRBV7-9, the J gene TRBJ1-2; D gene ambiguous. V gave up 5 bases and J gave up 1 base, with 14 bases separating them. This CDR3 is built from 15 residues. Germline CDR1 SEHNR, CDR2 FQNEAQ (reference sequence). The CDR3 DNA is TGTGCCAGCAGCCTTGCATTAGGGAATAACTATGGCTACACCTTC. It is translated as CASSLALGNNYGYTF.

The chain joins TRBV6-1 to TRBJ2-3, with D unclear. The V end lost 6 bases, the J end lost 6 bases, and 16 bases lay between the germline ends. Germline loops: CDR1 MNHNS, CDR2 SASEGT. The CDR3 has 14 amino acids. The CDR3 here is CASRKTFPQDTQYF. DNA of the CDR3: TGTGCCAGCAGAAAGACCTTTCCCCAGGATACGCAGTATTTT.

The chain combines TRBV7-9 with TRBJ2-1; 11 nucleotides match TRBD2. In germline, CDR1 is SEHNR, CDR2 FQNEAQ (reference sequence). V lost 8 bases, J lost 6 bases, and 9 bases stayed unmatched. CDR3 length equals 15 residues. The CDR3 region has the DNA TGTGCCAGCCGACCGGGACTAGCGGAGATCAATGAGCAGTTCTTC. Translating it yields CASRPGLAEINEQFF.

This clonotype came up many times. The chain joins TRBV5-1 to TRBJ2-7, with 8 bases fitting TRBD1. V gave up 6 bases and J gave up 4 bases; unmatched junction bases: 12. The CDR3 length is 15 residues. Germline CDR1 SGHRS, CDR2 YFSETQ. The CDR3 region is CASTPNGQGRYEQYF. The DNA of the CDR3 is TGCGCCAGCACCCCAAATGGACAGGGTCGGTACGAGCAGTACTTC.

This clonotype was seen a few times. The V call is TRBV5-5, the J call TRBJ1-5; weak D call: TRBD1 (5 bases). Deletions cut 3 bases from V and 9 bases from J, with 16 bases between. Germline V gene data show CDR1 as SGHKS and CDR2 as YYEKEE (reference sequence). The CDR3 covers 14 residues. The CDR3 protein is CASSSGTGYRPQHF. DNA of the CDR3: TGTGCCAGCAGCTCCGGGACCGGGTATCGGCCCCAGCATTTT.

The rearrangement uses TRBV10-1 and TRBJ2-1; TRBD1 matches at 8 bases. Germline V gene data show CDR1 as WNHNN and CDR2 as SYGVQD (reference sequence). V shed 4 bases and J 8 bases; nucleotides not matched to a gene: 4. The CDR3 covers 13 residues. The CDR3 spells CASSARGHDEQFF. The CDR3 DNA reads as TGCGCCAGCAGTGCCAGGGGGCACGATGAGCAGTTCTTC.

This clonotype was seen at least ten times. This sequence joins TRBV29-1 and TRBJ2-7; 9 nucleotides match TRBD1. Germline V gives CDR1 SQVTM, CDR2 ANQGSEA. CDR3 length: 13 amino acids. With 2 bases clipped from V and 5 bases from J, the junction kept 4 bases outside the gene matches. This chain's CDR3 is CSVELDRGNEQYF. The CDR3 nucleotides read TGCAGCGTTGAACTCGACAGGGGGAACGAGCAGTACTTC.

In its sample, this clonotype was seen a few times. The DNA of the CDR3 is TGTGCCAGCAGAGCACCGGACAGGGGGTTATCAGCTTTCTTT. Amino acid sequence: CASRAPDRGLSAFF. The chain employs TRBV6-1 and TRBJ1-1; TRBD1 matches 10 bases. Germline values: CDR1 MNHNS, CDR2 SASEGT. Germline trimming cut 6 bases from V and 10 bases from J; bases unmatched to any gene: 11. CDR3 length: 14 amino acids.

This clonotype came up many times. This chain links TRBV12-3 or TRBV12-4 with TRBJ2-1; D is possibly TRBD1 or TRBD2 (5 bases each). The CDR3 length is 14 residues. Trimming left V 6 bases short and J 8 bases short, with 17 bases between. As DNA, the CDR3 is TGTGCCAGCAGGGGGGTTGGCGTGGGAGATGAGCAGTTCTTC. Encoded protein: CASRGVGVGDEQFF.

This clonotype was observed many times. The rearrangement uses TRBV2 and TRBJ2-3, with 9 bases aligning to TRBD2. Germline lookup yields CDR1 SNHLY and CDR2 FYNNEI. The CDR3 spans 15 residues. V shed 3 bases, J shed 5 bases, and the junction held 6 bases outside the gene matches. CDR3 bases: TGTGCCAGCAGTGACGAAGGTAGCGGGAGAGATACGCAGTATTTT. Translated, it gives CASSDEGSGRDTQYF.

The V and J genes are TRBV25-1 and TRBJ2-3; 11 bases fit TRBD2. Germline V gene sequence: CDR1 MGHDK, CDR2 SYGVNS. The CDR3 consists of 19 residues. V lost 4 bases, J lost 1 base, and 13 bases stayed unmatched. The CDR3 spells CASSGASGRNLRGTDTQYF. CDR3 DNA: TGTGCCAGCAGTGGTGCTAGCGGGAGGAACCTCCGTGGCACAGATACGCAGTATTTT.

This clonotype has at least ten counts. The chain joins TRBV6-1 to TRBJ2-5; 8 bases are a match to TRBD2. The CDR3 has 14 residues. V was clipped by 8 bases and J by 5 bases; unmatched bases: 10. Germline V gene sequence: CDR1 MNHNS, CDR2 SASEGT. This CDR3 is CASAPGRAGETQYF. The DNA for the CDR3 is TGTGCCAGCGCTCCCGGGAGGGCCGGTGAGACCCAGTACTTC.

In its sample, this clonotype was seen many times. The chain's CDR3 is CSARTSGSFNEQFF. The CDR3 bases are TGCAGTGCACGGACTAGCGGGAGTTTCAATGAGCAGTTCTTC. The chain couples TRBV20-1 to TRBJ2-1, with 13 bases that match TRBD2. The CDR3 sequence is 14 residues long. The V and J ends lost 6 bases and 6 bases, in that order; junction bases with no gene match: 5. Germline CDR1 and CDR2: DFQATT and SNEGSKA (reference sequence).

This clonotype was counted ten times or more. J is TRBJ2-7 and V is TRBV27; D possibly uses TRBD1 or TRBD2 (5 bases each). Trimming removed 6 bases at V and 4 bases at J, with 16 bases between. This CDR3 is 14 amino acids long. Per germline, CDR1 MNHEY and CDR2 SMNVEV (reference sequence). In DNA form, the CDR3 reads TGTGCCAGCAGCCGGGACGGACCTGAGTACGAGCAGTACTTC. Residues: CASSRDGPEYEQYF.

This clonotype was recorded many times. The V call is TRBV2, the J call TRBJ2-3, with D unresolved. Looked up from germline, CDR1 is SNHLY and CDR2 is FYNNEI. Trimming stripped 3 bases from V and 5 bases from J, with 6 bases between. There are 12 residues in the CDR3. The CDR3 loop reads CASSELEDTQYF. As DNA, the CDR3 is TGTGCCAGCAGTGAGCTAGAAGATACGCAGTATTTT.

The chain is built from TRBV13 and TRBJ2-3, with D tentatively TRBD1 (5 bases). Between the trimmed V and J ends, which lost 5 bases and 6 bases, there was a span of 21 bases. Germline-derived CDR1 and CDR2 are PRHDT and FYEKMQ (reference sequence). The CDR3 loop spans 16 amino acids. The CDR3 loop is CASSQSDTGSNDTQYF. The CDR3 coding sequence is TGTGCCAGCAGCCAGTCGGACACCGGAAGTAATGATACGCAGTATTTT.

The CDR3 protein is CASSSGQRRYEWQYF. CDR3 coding DNA: TGTGCCAGCAGTTCTGGACAGAGGAGGTACGAGTGGCAGTACTTC. The chain couples TRBV27 to TRBJ2-7, with a weak D call TRBD1 (6 bases). Germline loops: CDR1 MNHEY, CDR2 SMNVEV (reference sequence). CDR3 length: 15 amino acids. Trimming shortened V by 4 bases and J by 9 bases, and 22 bases separated the two germline ends.

In regard to this clonotype: A junction end diverges from the germline sequence, so it may reflect a read error. The chain employs TRBV20-1 and TRBJ1-4; maybe TRBD1 (5 bases). Germline CDR1 reads DFQATT; CDR2 reads SNEGSKA (reference sequence). This CDR3 has 15 amino acids. Here the CDR3 reads CSARPPGPINEELFF. For the CDR3, the DNA is TGCAGTGCTAGGCCACCGGGACCGATTAATGAAGAACTGTTTTTT.

This chain joins TRBV24-1 and TRBJ1-2; the D gene is possibly TRBD1 (5 bases). The CDR3 is made up of 14 amino acids. Trimming shortened V by 4 bases and J by 2 bases, and 10 bases separated the two germline ends. In germline, CDR1 is KGHDR, CDR2 SFDVKD. CDR3 in DNA: TGTGCCACCAGTGACACCGGGACCAACTATGGCTACACCTTC. It is translated as CATSDTGTNYGYTF.

The CDR3 region has the DNA TGTGCCAGCAGTTACCCTCCTCGGGCGACAGATACGCAGTATTTT. It codes for CASSYPPRATDTQYF. The chain couples TRBV6-2 or TRBV6-3 to TRBJ2-3, with D uncertain. V was trimmed by 2 bases and J by 3 bases, leaving 12 bases between them. This CDR3 spans 15 amino acids. Looked up from germline, CDR1 is MNHEY and CDR2 is SVGEGT.

Ten or more counts support this clonotype. The V and J genes are TRBV7-2 and TRBJ2-1; no clear D gene. The CDR3 covers 13 residues. The ends were cut back, 2 bases at V and 9 bases at J, with 11 bases in the middle. Germline lookup yields CDR1 SGHTA and CDR2 FQGNSA. CDR3 sequence: CASSLPPLSEQFF. CDR3 DNA sequence: TGTGCCAGCAGCTTACCCCCCCTAAGTGAGCAGTTCTTC.

The chain carries TRBV4-2 and TRBJ2-1; 16 bases agree with TRBD2. CDR3 size: 18 residues. Trimming removed 2 bases from V and 8 bases from J; junction bases left unmatched: 9. Germline CDR1 reads LGHNA; CDR2 reads YNFKEQ. CDR3 amino acids: CASSQLQGTSGRAHEQFF. In DNA, the CDR3 is TGTGCCAGCAGCCAACTACAAGGGACTAGCGGGAGGGCCCATGAGCAGTTCTTC.

This chain links TRBV10-1 with TRBJ2-3; 11 bases align to TRBD2. The junction had 6 bases not matched to a gene; V was cut back by 3 bases and J by 7 bases. The CDR3 contains 15 residues. Germline loops: CDR1 WNHNN, CDR2 SYGVQD (reference sequence). This CDR3 is CASSDLAGGLYTQYF. CDR3 DNA sequence: TGCGCCAGCAGTGACCTAGCGGGAGGATTATATACGCAGTATTTT.

The chain combines TRBV7-8 with TRBJ2-2; unclear D gene. The V gene's germline CDR1 is SGHVS and CDR2 FQNEAQ. The CDR3 totals 15 residues. V gave up 4 bases and J gave up 4 bases, with 13 bases separating them. CDR3 nucleotide sequence: TGTGCCAGCAGCTACAAGGTTTGGGGCACCGGGGAGCTGTTTTTT. Translating gives CASSYKVWGTGELFF.

This clonotype occurred a few times. One junction end does not reproduce the germline sequence, and a read error may be involved. J is TRBJ1-5 and V is TRBV24-1; D remains ambiguous. This CDR3 region has 13 residues. The germline gives CDR1 KGHDR, CDR2 SFDVKD. CDR3 bases: TGTGCCATCAGTGGCGGTGGCGCGCTTCCCCAGCATTTT. Protein product: CAISGGGALPQHF.